This note documents a single T cell receptor beta chain sequence. There is no known antigen for this receptor. The record has no base qualities; no much larger clone is one base away. The source of the sample is a study of blood T cell repertoires in COVID-19 (dated by TCRdb to 2020 to 2022). Turning to the overall study: Samples from collaborators originated in the United States, Italy and Spain and spanned both the acute and convalescent phases of COVID-19. The prospective study material was composed of cDNA or gDNA derived from T cells, B-cell-depleted T cells, or PBMCs. Sample metadata almost always included a de-identified subject ID, COVID-19 status, age in years and sex. A freely available public database, intended as a resource for researchers studying the immune response to SARS-CoV-2, is where the repertoires were released. Deeply sampled blood TCRbeta repertoires from subjects exposed to, actively infected with, or recovered from COVID-19 were included in the dataset. Where available, HLA class I and class II types were taken from metadata supplied by the sample provider and were not determined by assay-based typing. Samples were obtained from the ongoing ImmuneRACE study (first 160 participants) and from some 1,200 subjects provided by 6 global collaborators. Study-wide findings and limitations: The amount of clinical and demographic metadata varied by source and participant and was provided uncurated.

The CDR3 holds 14 amino acids from the cysteine to the phenylalanine. The DNA shown is the 42-base CDR3, in frame from base 1. V has 3 bases trimmed and J has 7 bases trimmed; junction bases matching no gene number 7. The CDR1 and CDR2 encoded by the germline V gene are SGHDN and FVKESK. Another Seattle source contributed samples from volunteer blood donors who had recovered from COVID-19. Each collaborating institution followed its own protocols to collect whole blood in K2EDTA tubes. For TCRbeta analysis, collaborators shipped samples as frozen whole blood, isolated PBMCs, or DNA extracted from either of those sample types. TCRbeta CDR3 regions were amplified from genomic DNA using the immunoSEQ Assay, a bias-controlled multiplex PCR. As for how the authors treated the data: Nucleated cell counts per sample were estimated from amplification of reference gene primers within the assay. To quantify the absolute abundance of each unique TCRbeta CDR3 rearrangement, sequence reads were collapsed and filtered. Productive Simpson clonality was computed per sample as the square root of Simpson's diversity index over productive rearrangements. The clones in this table, taken by TCRdb from immuneACCESS, are in-frame only. Not every clone is retained; where verified, under half of the shortfall comes from an unresolved V gene, and the cause of the rest is unknown. Clone size and the V and J calls come from that table; the DNA yielded D and trimming. The sample includes about 220,000 clones, with 70% to 90% observed a single time. The top ten hold around 3% of the sample.

What was sequenced was peripheral blood. The rearranged segments are TRBV14 and TRBJ1-2; 8 central bases correspond to TRBD1. This TCR was sampled from a man aged 50-60 years who had recovered from COVID-19. The CDR3 amino acid sequence is: CASSQHQGAGGYTF. The sequenced DNA: TGTGCCAGCAGCCAGCACCAGGGGGCTGGTGGCTACACCTTC.